These 21 T cell receptor beta chains originate from one sample sequenced in a study of T-cell memory formation after mild COVID-19. TCRdb redid the calling of the 5' RACE reads with MiXCR, one entry per CDR3 protein. The table lists hundreds of thousands of distinct CDR3 sequences, roughly 18% of them singletons, with approximately 12% in the top ten. Input material: PBMCs or a T cell subset sorted from them (not recorded which). All receptors come from an adult woman who had mild COVID-19 (a few samples of this study predate the infection). Cell type and time point are not known.

The CDR3 sequence: CASSTHKTSTGAYGYTF. CDR3 nucleotides: TGTGCCAGCAGTACCCATAAGACTTCGACAGGGGCCTATGGCTACACCTTC. The chain has TRBV12-3 or TRBV12-4 and TRBJ1-2, with 8 bases identical to TRBD1. The V and J ends lost 5 bases and 4 bases, in that order; junction bases with no gene match: 15. This CDR3 region has 17 residues.

Many counts were recorded for this clonotype. The rearrangement uses TRBV5-1 and TRBJ2-1, with 10 bases fitting TRBD2. CDR3 length: 17 residues. The germline V gene encodes CDR1 SGHRS and CDR2 YFSETQ. V dropped 1 base and J dropped 6; count of bases not matched to a gene: 10. CDR3 sequence reads: CASSLRERGGQFNEQFF. CDR3 nucleotide sequence: TGCGCCAGCAGCTTGCGGGAGCGGGGGGGCCAATTCAATGAGCAGTTCTTC.

This clonotype was picked up a small number of times. V and J are TRBV15 and TRBJ2-2; a weak D match, TRBD2 (6 bases). The CDR3 contains 16 residues. The ends were cut back, 1 base at V and 7 bases at J, with 16 bases in the middle. Germline V lookup: CDR1 LNHNV, CDR2 YYDKDF (reference sequence). The CDR3 spells CATSRGHRGGVGELFF. CDR3 coding DNA: TGTGCCACCAGCAGAGGTCACCGGGGAGGCGTCGGGGAGCTGTTTTTT.

This chain joins TRBV10-3 and TRBJ2-7; 8 bases agree with TRBD2. Germline CDR1 and CDR2: ENHRY and SYGVKD. CDR3 length: 12 amino acids. Trimming at V came to 10 bases and at J to 3 bases, leaving 5 bases not matched to a gene. The CDR3 DNA sequence: TGTGCCACCGGGGGGGTAGACTACGAGCAGTACTTC. This codes for CATGGVDYEQYF.

This sequence joins TRBV4-2 and TRBJ2-2, with D possibly TRBD1 on 6 matching bases. The germline V and J ends were trimmed by 0 bases and 3 bases, with 14 bases remaining between them. This CDR3 comprises 17 residues. Germline V gene sequence: CDR1 LGHNA, CDR2 YNFKEQ. The CDR3 here is CASSQDPGTPYTGELFF. The CDR3 DNA reads as TGTGCCAGCAGCCAAGATCCCGGGACACCATACACCGGGGAGCTGTTTTTT.

This clonotype was seen ten or more times. The chain couples TRBV7-9 to TRBJ2-7; 8 nucleotides agree with TRBD2. With V trimmed by 0 bases and J by 0 bases, 4 bases remained unmatched. The CDR3 covers 16 residues. CDR1 and CDR2 (germline): SEHNR, FQNEAQ (reference sequence). This chain's CDR3 is CASSLASGTSSYEQYF. CDR3 DNA: TGTGCCAGCAGCTTAGCTAGCGGGACAAGCTCCTACGAGCAGTACTTC. The full variable domain, in which reference TRBV7-9 and TRBJ2-7 provide the parts outside the CDR3, is DTGVSQNPRHKITKRGQNVTFRCDPISEHNRLYWYRQTLGQGPEFLTYFQNEAQLEKSRLLSDRFSAERPKGSFSTLEIQRTEQGDSAMYLCASSLASGTSSYEQYFGPGTRLTVT.

This clonotype came up a few times. The chain uses TRBV5-1 and TRBJ2-7; D is possibly TRBD1 (6 bases). The CDR3 runs 14 residues. CDR1 is SGHRS, CDR2 YFSETQ, per germline. Trimming took 3 bases from V and 3 from J, leaving 13 bases between them. In DNA form, the CDR3 reads TGCGCCAGCAGCTCTCCGGGACAAGACTACGAGCAGTACTTC. This translates into CASSSPGQDYEQYF.

The chain employs TRBV5-1 and TRBJ2-7; D gene unclear. Trimming pared 4 bases from V and 1 base from J, leaving 9 bases between. CDR1 is SGHRS and CDR2 is YFSETQ in the germline V gene. This CDR3 is built from 13 residues. The CDR3 nucleotides read TGCGCCAGCAGCGAGACTCGATCCTACGAGCAGTACTTC. The encoded protein is CASSETRSYEQYF.

At least ten counts were recorded for this clonotype. This rearrangement joins TRBV12-3 or TRBV12-4 to TRBJ2-7; D gene ambiguous. Trimming removed 2 bases at V and 1 base at J, with 3 bases between. The CDR3 length is 12 residues. The CDR3 DNA sequence: TGTGCCAGCAGTTTATTTTCCTACGAGCAGTACTTC. The encoded protein is CASSLFSYEQYF.

This chain uses TRBV7-9 with TRBJ2-1; D unresolved. V gave up 7 bases and J gave up 8 bases, with 12 bases separating them. The germline V gene has CDR1 SEHNR and CDR2 FQNEAQ (reference sequence). This CDR3 has 12 amino acids. In DNA, the CDR3 is TGTGCCAGCACCGCTGGCCCCGATGAGCAGTTCTTC. Its protein is CASTAGPDEQFF.

The chain links TRBV12-3 or TRBV12-4 to TRBJ2-1; D is unresolved. The CDR3 covers 15 residues. Trimming left V 3 bases short and J 5 bases short, with 14 bases between. The DNA for the CDR3 is TGTGCCAGCAGTTTCGTCTACGCGCTCAACAATGAGCAGTTCTTC. This codes for CASSFVYALNNEQFF.

This clonotype has more than one count but fewer than ten. J is TRBJ2-7 and V is TRBV11-2; 11 bases match TRBD1. Per the germline V gene, CDR1 is SGHAT and CDR2 is FQNNGV. The CDR3 contains 16 residues. The V gene end was trimmed by 1 base and the J gene end by 2 bases; junction bases not matched to a gene: 4. CDR3 residues: CASSLVGTGGTYEQYF. As DNA, the CDR3 is TGTGCCAGCAGCTTAGTTGGGACAGGGGGAACCTACGAGCAGTACTTC. Full variable domain (outside the CDR3, taken from reference TRBV11-2 and TRBJ2-7): EAGVAQSPRYKIIEKRQSVAFWCNPISGHATLYWYQQILGQGPKLLIQFQNNGVVDDSQLPKDRFSAERLKGVDSTLKIQPAKLEDSAVYLCASSLVGTGGTYEQYFGPGTRLTVT.

This clonotype appeared many times. This chain uses TRBV7-6 with TRBJ1-6; TRBD1 might be the D (5 bases). V was clipped by 5 bases and J by 10 bases, with 18 bases between them. The CDR3 loop spans 15 amino acids. Germline V gene lookup returns CDR1 SGHVS and CDR2 FNYEAQ. The CDR3 DNA reads TGTGCCAGCAGCGCTGTGGAGGGGTCGGGGTCACCCCTCCACTTT. Translated: CASSAVEGSGSPLHF.

The sample holds a few counts of this clonotype. This chain links TRBV24-1 with TRBJ2-3; 12 nucleotides match TRBD1. This CDR3 has 17 residues. V trimming: 0 bases; J trimming: 4 bases; junction bases outside the gene matches: 4. CDR1 is KGHDR, CDR2 SFDVKD, per germline. The CDR3 DNA reads as TGTGCCACCAGTGATTTGGGGACAGGGGGCGTCGCAGATACGCAGTATTTT. Translation gives CATSDLGTGGVADTQYF.

This clonotype is a singleton in its sample. The chain recombines TRBV3-1 with TRBJ1-1; D is perhaps TRBD1 (6 bases). Per germline, CDR1 LGHDT and CDR2 YNNKEL (reference sequence). Trimming removed 1 base at V and 6 bases at J, with 15 bases between. This CDR3 spans 15 amino acids. CDR3 DNA: TGTGCCAGCAGCCAAGCTACAGGGTTCGGAGCTGAAGCTTTCTTT. It is translated as CASSQATGFGAEAFF.

This clonotype was counted a few times. The chain uses TRBV4-1 and TRBJ2-1; D tentatively fits TRBD1 or TRBD2 (5 bases each). The CDR3 contains 17 residues. The V gene's germline CDR1 is MGHRA and CDR2 YSYEKL. With 0 bases removed from V and 0 bases from J, the gap between germline ends came to 12 bases. CDR3 sequence (DNA): TGCGCCAGCAGCCAAGATGGGACGGTGAACTCCTACAATGAGCAGTTCTTC. It encodes CASSQDGTVNSYNEQFF.

This clonotype came up a few times. The rearrangement uses TRBV20-1 and TRBJ2-1; D gene uncertain. V lost 6 bases and J lost 3, with 12 bases in between. Germline V gene lookup returns CDR1 DFQATT and CDR2 SNEGSKA (reference sequence). This CDR3 is 13 amino acids long. The CDR3 protein is CSARGKIYNEQFF. CDR3 coding DNA: TGCAGTGCGCGAGGAAAGATCTACAATGAGCAGTTCTTC.

The table lists this clonotype with a few counts. This chain uses TRBV18 with TRBJ2-7, with D possibly TRBD2 on 6 matching bases. The CDR3 has 14 residues. The V and J ends lost 0 bases and 3 bases respectively, with 9 bases between them. Germline assignment: CDR1 KGHSH and CDR2 LQKENI. CDR3 sequence (DNA): TGTGCCAGCTCACCACCCGGGGGAAACTACGAGCAGTACTTC. Its protein is CASSPPGGNYEQYF.

This clonotype was counted a few times. The chain uses TRBV7-2 and TRBJ1-5, with D uncertain. V shed 1 base and J shed 1 base, with 8 bases lying between them. CDR1 is SGHTA, CDR2 FQGNSA, per germline. This CDR3 is built from 15 residues. CDR3: CASSLVHGSNQPQHF. The DNA of the CDR3 is TGTGCCAGCAGCTTAGTACACGGCAGCAATCAGCCCCAGCATTTT.

The chain couples TRBV7-6 to TRBJ2-5; D might be TRBD2 (6 bases). The CDR3 is 15 amino acids. The V gene's germline CDR1 is SGHVS and CDR2 FNYEAQ. V was shortened by 3 bases and J by 4 bases, with 15 bases between the two germline ends. The CDR3 DNA sequence: TGTGCCAGCAGCTTCTACGGGAGCTCGGGAGAGACCCAGTACTTC. Translating gives CASSFYGSSGETQYF.

The chain carries TRBV5-1 and TRBJ2-7; TRBD1 matches 10 bases. Losses at the gene ends were 0 bases for V and 5 bases for J; bases not matched to a gene: 2. CDR3 size: 14 residues. Germline assignment: CDR1 SGHRS and CDR2 YFSETQ. The CDR3 DNA reads as TGCGCCAGCAGCTTGGGACAGGGGGCCCACGAGCAGTACTTC. It codes for CASSLGQGAHEQYF.